The T cell receptor beta chain described here comes from a study of control samples from healthy donors and cancer patients (TCRdb year 2020). As concerns this clone: Its antigen is unknown. Per-base quality was not reported, and no clone a single base away is much larger than it.

Receptors were amplified or captured by the immunoSEQ multiplex PCR assay. Drawn from immuneACCESS, this table holds only the in-frame rearrangements with V and J called that TCRdb kept. Clones are partly lost; checked studies trace under half to an unresolved V gene and leave the rest unexplained. The sample yields some 80,000 clones; about 90% were counted once. The ten largest clonotypes hold 1.9% of the sample. Based on the germline V gene (reference sequence), the CDR1 and CDR2 sequences are DFQATT and SNEGSKA. Including cysteine and phenylalanine, the CDR3 has 16 amino acids. The only DNA kept is the CDR3, 48 bases in frame from the first base. V gives up 3 bases and J gives up 4 bases, and the segment between their germline ends measures 19 bases.

The sequence joins TRBV20-1 to TRBJ1-3, with no D gene named confidently. This clonotype originated in a woman aged 55-70 years with head and neck cancer. Sequenced input: PBMCs. The CDR3 loop reads CSASPTGRKSGNTIYF. DNA sequence: TGCAGTGCTAGTCCTACCGGGAGGAAGTCAGGAAACACCATATATTTT.